The 17 T cell receptor beta chains given below trace back to one sample, sequenced in a study of blood T cells in healthy people across ages. Through a sample-barcoded 5' primer and a J-beta primer mix, a second PCR was run for roughly 7 to 11 cycles. TCRdb re-called the 5' RACE reads with MiXCR, one entry per CDR3 protein. This table holds hundreds of thousands of distinct CDR3 sequences, 29% found once. The specimen was blood. The origin of the receptors is a woman of 80 years or more in good health.

Note on this clonotype: A much bigger clone sits one base away, suggesting this may be a read error. The chain carries TRBV21-1 and TRBJ2-7; the table calls TRBD1, which could not be checked here. TRBV21-1 corresponds to a pseudogene. The CDR3 runs to 15 residues. The DNA of the CDR3 is TGTGCCAGCAGCTTCGACAGATCGAGCACCTACGAGCAGTACTTC. The encoded protein is CASSFDRSSTYEQYF.

In this sample, this clonotype turned up many times. The V and J genes are TRBV7-2 and TRBJ1-2; 8 bases fit TRBD1. The V segment lost 3 bases and the J segment 4 bases; nucleotides outside the gene matches: 4. This CDR3 contains 14 residues. Germline assignment: CDR1 SGHTA and CDR2 FQGNSA. As DNA, the CDR3 is TGTGCCAGCAGCTTCCAGGGGGCTATCTATGGCTACACCTTC. Its translation is CASSFQGAIYGYTF.

Remarks on this clonotype: In this CDR3 the conserved last residue, phenylalanine or tryptophan, is missing, so a read error is likely. The DNA is left out, because the CDR3 cannot be placed on it with certainty; the CDR3 is given as TCRdb lists it. This sequence joins TRBV12-3 or TRBV12-4 and TRBJ2-1; no check of the table's D call, TRBD1, against the DNA was made. The CDR3 extends over 14 residues, inclusive of both ends. CDR3: CASRMTGIRYTFGS.

About this clonotype itself: A much larger clonotype is one base distant, so this may be a read error. V gene TRBV11-2 combines with J gene TRBJ2-3; the match to TRBD2 covers 7 bases. CDR1 SGHAT and CDR2 FQNNGV come from the germline V gene. The CDR3 totals 15 residues. After removal of 5 bases from V and 1 base from J, the junction contained 6 bases not matched to a gene. For the CDR3, the DNA is TGTGCCAGCAGCGTAACTAGCGAGGGCACAGATACGCAGTATTTT. Its protein is CASSVTSEGTDTQYF.

This clonotype appeared a few times. The chain joins TRBV9 to TRBJ2-5, with D perhaps assigned TRBD1 or TRBD2 (5 bases each). In germline, CDR1 is SGDLS, CDR2 YYNGEE. The CDR3 spans 14 residues. The V end was cut by 3 bases, the J end by 1 base, with 10 bases between. CDR3 in DNA: TGTGCCAGCAGCGGAGGGGTACCCCAAGAGACCCAGTACTTC. Protein sequence: CASSGGVPQETQYF.

This clonotype was observed a handful of times. A read error may be the cause here, since a much bigger clone is one base away. The chain is built from TRBV6-6 and TRBJ2-5; D gene unclear. Looked up from germline, CDR1 is MNHNY and CDR2 is SVGAGI (reference sequence). This CDR3 has 14 amino acids. The CDR3 loop reads CASSYSAGKEAQYF. CDR3 bases: TGTGCCAGCAGTTACTCAGCCGGAAAAGAGGCCCAGTACTTC.

The genes are TRBV20-1 and TRBJ1-1; 8 nucleotides agree with TRBD1. Germline V gene sequence: CDR1 DFQATT, CDR2 SNEGSKA (reference sequence). The CDR3 is 15 amino acids. Trimming took 3 bases from V and 2 from J; bases not matched to a gene: 8. CDR3 residues: CSASHAGTGNTEAFF. The CDR3 DNA follows: TGCAGTGCTAGCCATGCCGGGACAGGTAACACTGAAGCTTTCTTT.

A few counts support this clonotype. V usage is TRBV6-1 and J usage is TRBJ1-1, with 7 bases lining up with TRBD1. The CDR3 is 16 amino acids. Germline V gives CDR1 MNHNS, CDR2 SASEGT. V lost 3 bases to trimming and J lost 1 base; unmatched junction nucleotides: 8. The CDR3 nucleotides read TGTGCCAGCAGTGAGGGTCAGGGGGTACCGAACACTGAAGCTTTCTTT. Its translation is CASSEGQGVPNTEAFF.

This clonotype has only a few counts. This chain connects TRBV6-2 or TRBV6-3 to TRBJ2-1; TRBD2 aligns across 9 bases. Germline V lookup: CDR1 MNHEY, CDR2 SVGEGT. Germline trimming cut 8 bases from V and 3 bases from J; bases unmatched to any gene: 14. The CDR3 is 17 amino acids. DNA for the CDR3: TGTGCCAGCTCCCGGGCGGGGGGGCCGGGTGTCTACAATGAGCAGTTCTTC. This encodes CASSRAGGPGVYNEQFF.

The rearrangement joins TRBV4-3 to TRBJ1-2, with a possible D match to TRBD1 (5 bases). V was shortened by 4 bases and J by 1 base, with 13 bases between the two germline ends. The CDR3 contains 15 residues. Per the germline V gene, CDR1 is LGHNA and CDR2 is YSLEER. CDR3 region: CASSPRLGDNYGYTF. CDR3 DNA sequence: TGCGCCAGCAGCCCGAGGCTGGGGGATAACTATGGCTACACCTTC.

In regard to this clonotype: A much larger clone lies a single base off, so this may be a read error. The chain links TRBV7-2 to TRBJ2-1; D perhaps matches TRBD1 (8 bases). The J call may be in error: the DNA end matches TRBJ2-7 better. This CDR3 spans 16 amino acids. CDR1 and CDR2 from the germline V gene are SGHTA and FQGNSA. DNA for the CDR3: TGTGCCAGCAGCCCAACAGGGGGGGCTACCTACAATGAGCAGTACTTC. Its protein product is CASSPTGGATYNEQYF.

The chain combines TRBV6-6 with TRBJ2-7; no reliable D call. Per the germline V gene, CDR1 is MNHNY and CDR2 is SVGAGI (reference sequence). CDR3 size: 11 residues. V was cut by 10 bases and J by 1 base, with 8 bases left in between. CDR3 DNA sequence: TGTGCCACCAAACAATCCTACGAGCAGTACTTC. Translating it yields CATKQSYEQYF.

This clonotype was detected many times. The chain uses TRBV6-5 and TRBJ1-1, with a possible D match to TRBD1 (6 bases). The germline CDR1 and CDR2 sequences are MNHEY and SVGAGI. Trimming took 5 bases from V and 1 from J, leaving 11 bases between them. The CDR3 length is 14 residues. CDR3 in DNA: TGTGCCAGCAGTCACCTACAGGGGAACACTGAAGCTTTCTTT. Residues: CASSHLQGNTEAFF.

Concerning this clonotype: A much larger clone differs from this one at a single base, so this may be a read error. This sequence joins TRBV7-7 and TRBJ2-6, with 7 positions matching TRBD2. Looked up from germline, CDR1 is SSHAT and CDR2 is FNYEAQ (reference sequence). This CDR3 comprises 16 residues. CDR3 coding DNA: TGTGCTAGCAGCTTAGGGAGGGATCCTGGGGCCAACGTCCGGACTTTC. Translation gives CASSLGRDPGANVRTF.

The chain links TRBV20-1 to TRBJ1-3, with 7 bases that match TRBD1. V was pared by 7 bases and J by 1 base, with 7 bases of the junction left unmatched. The length of the CDR3 is 14 residues. Germline lookup yields CDR1 DFQATT and CDR2 SNEGSKA (reference sequence). DNA of the CDR3: TGCAGTGATCGGGACAGCAAATCTGGAAACACCATATATTTT. This sequence encodes CSDRDSKSGNTIYF.

The rearrangement joins TRBV15 to TRBJ2-1; D uncertain. Germline assignment: CDR1 LNHNV and CDR2 YYDKDF (reference sequence). The CDR3 sequence is 17 residues long. V lost 0 bases, J lost 0 bases, and 12 bases lay in between. CDR3 residues: CATSRDSVESSYNEQFF. Written as DNA, the CDR3 is TGTGCCACCAGCAGAGATTCCGTGGAAAGCTCCTACAATGAGCAGTTCTTC.

This clonotype was seen more than once but under ten times. One end of the junction fails to match germline, which may point to a read error. This chain joins TRBV5-6 and TRBJ2-6; weak D call: TRBD1 (5 bases). Germline loops: CDR1 SGHDT, CDR2 YYEEEE. The CDR3 runs 16 residues. The CDR3 here is CASSLVQGSGANVRTF. The DNA for the CDR3 is TGTGCCAGCAGCTTGGTTCAGGGTTCTGGGGCCAACGTCCGGACTTTC.